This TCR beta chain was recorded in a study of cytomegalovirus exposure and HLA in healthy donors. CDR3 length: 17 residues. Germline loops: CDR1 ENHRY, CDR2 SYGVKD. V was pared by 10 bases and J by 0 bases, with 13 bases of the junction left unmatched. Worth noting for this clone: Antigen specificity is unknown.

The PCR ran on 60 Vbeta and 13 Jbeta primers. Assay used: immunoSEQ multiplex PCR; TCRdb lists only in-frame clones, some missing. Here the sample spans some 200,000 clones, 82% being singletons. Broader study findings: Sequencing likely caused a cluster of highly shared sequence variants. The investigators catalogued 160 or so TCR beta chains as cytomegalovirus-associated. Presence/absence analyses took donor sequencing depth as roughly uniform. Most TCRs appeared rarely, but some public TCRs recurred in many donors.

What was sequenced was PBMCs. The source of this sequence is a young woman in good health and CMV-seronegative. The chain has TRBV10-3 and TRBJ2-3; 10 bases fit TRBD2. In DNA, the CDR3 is TGTGCCACCCGGACTAGCGGTTATGATATTAGCACAGATACGCAGTATTTT. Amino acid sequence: CATRTSGYDISTDTQYF.